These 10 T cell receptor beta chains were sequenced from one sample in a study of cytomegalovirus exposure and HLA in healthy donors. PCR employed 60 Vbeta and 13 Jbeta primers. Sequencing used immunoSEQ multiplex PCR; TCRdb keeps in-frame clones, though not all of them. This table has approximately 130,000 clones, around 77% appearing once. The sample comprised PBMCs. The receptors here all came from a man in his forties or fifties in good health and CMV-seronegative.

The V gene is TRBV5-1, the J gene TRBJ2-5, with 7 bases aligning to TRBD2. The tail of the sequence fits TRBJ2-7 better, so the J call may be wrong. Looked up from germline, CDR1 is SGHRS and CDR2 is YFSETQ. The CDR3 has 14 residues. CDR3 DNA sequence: TGCGCCAGCAAGAAGGGCGGGAGCTCCTACGAGCAGTACTTC. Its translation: CASKKGGSSYEQYF.

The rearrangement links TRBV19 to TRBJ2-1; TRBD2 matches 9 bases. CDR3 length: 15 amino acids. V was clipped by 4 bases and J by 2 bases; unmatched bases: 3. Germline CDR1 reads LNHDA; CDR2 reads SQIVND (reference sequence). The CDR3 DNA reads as TGTGCCAGTAGTAAGACTAGCGGAGCCTACAATGAGCAGTTCTTC. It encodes CASSKTSGAYNEQFF.

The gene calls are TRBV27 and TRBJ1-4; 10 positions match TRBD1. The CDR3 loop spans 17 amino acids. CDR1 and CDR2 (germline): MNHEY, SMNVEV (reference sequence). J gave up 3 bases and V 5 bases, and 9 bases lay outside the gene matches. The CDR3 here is CASSASRDRGPNEKLFF. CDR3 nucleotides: TGTGCCAGCAGTGCGTCCCGGGACAGGGGTCCTAATGAAAAACTGTTTTTT.

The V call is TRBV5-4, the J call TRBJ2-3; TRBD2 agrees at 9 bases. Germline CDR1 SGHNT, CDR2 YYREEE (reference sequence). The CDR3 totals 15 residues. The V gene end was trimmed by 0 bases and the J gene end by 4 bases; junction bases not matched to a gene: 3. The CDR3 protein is CASSLGSGSADTQYF. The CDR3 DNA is TGTGCCAGCAGCTTGGGTAGCGGGAGCGCAGATACGCAGTATTTT.

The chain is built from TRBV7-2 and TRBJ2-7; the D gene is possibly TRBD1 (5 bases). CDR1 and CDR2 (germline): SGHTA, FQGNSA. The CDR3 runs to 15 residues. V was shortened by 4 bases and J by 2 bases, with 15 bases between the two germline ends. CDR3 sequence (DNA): TGTGCCAGCAGCTCCTCCGCAGGGTGGACCTACGAGCAGTACTTC. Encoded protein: CASSSSAGWTYEQYF.

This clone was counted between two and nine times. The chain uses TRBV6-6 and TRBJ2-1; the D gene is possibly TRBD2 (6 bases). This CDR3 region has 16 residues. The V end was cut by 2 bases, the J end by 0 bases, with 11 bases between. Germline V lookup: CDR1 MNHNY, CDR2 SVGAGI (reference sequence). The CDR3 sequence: CASSYPGLSSYNEQFF. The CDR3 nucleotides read TGTGCCAGCAGTTACCCGGGACTGAGCTCCTACAATGAGCAGTTCTTC.

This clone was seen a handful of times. This CDR3 reads CASSLSLAITDTQYF. The DNA for the CDR3 is TGTGCCAGCAGCTTAAGCCTAGCGATCACAGATACGCAGTATTTT. The V and J genes are TRBV7-6 and TRBJ2-3; D possibly corresponds to TRBD2 (6 bases). Germline V lookup: CDR1 SGHVS, CDR2 FNYEAQ. V was clipped by 2 bases and J by 2 bases, with 11 bases between them. CDR3 length: 15 amino acids.

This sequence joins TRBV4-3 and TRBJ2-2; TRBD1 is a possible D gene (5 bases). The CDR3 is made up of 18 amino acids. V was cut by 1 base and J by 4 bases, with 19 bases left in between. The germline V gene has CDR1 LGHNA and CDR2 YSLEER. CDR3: CASSQVLRLGAGTGELFF. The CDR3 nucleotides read TGCGCCAGCAGCCAAGTCCTAAGGCTTGGGGCAGGCACCGGGGAGCTGTTTTTT.

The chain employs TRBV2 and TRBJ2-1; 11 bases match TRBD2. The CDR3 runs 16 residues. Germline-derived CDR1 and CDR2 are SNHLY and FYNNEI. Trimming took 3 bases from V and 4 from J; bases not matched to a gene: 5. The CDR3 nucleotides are TGTGCCAGCAGTGATTTAGCGGGAGGGCCTTACAATGAGCAGTTCTTC. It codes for CASSDLAGGPYNEQFF.

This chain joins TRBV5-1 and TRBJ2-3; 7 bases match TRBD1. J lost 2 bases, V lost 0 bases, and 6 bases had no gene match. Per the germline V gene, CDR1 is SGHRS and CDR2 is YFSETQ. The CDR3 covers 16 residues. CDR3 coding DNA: TGCGCCAGCAGCTTGGTGGGTCAGGGGGTCACAGATACGCAGTATTTT. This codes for CASSLVGQGVTDTQYF. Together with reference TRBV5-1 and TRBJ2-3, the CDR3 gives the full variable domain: KAGVTQTPRYLIKTRGQQVTLSCSPISGHRSVSWYQQTPGQGLQFLFEYFSETQRNKGNFPGRFSGRQFSNSRSEMNVSTLELGDSALYLCASSLVGQGVTDTQYFGPGTRLTVL.